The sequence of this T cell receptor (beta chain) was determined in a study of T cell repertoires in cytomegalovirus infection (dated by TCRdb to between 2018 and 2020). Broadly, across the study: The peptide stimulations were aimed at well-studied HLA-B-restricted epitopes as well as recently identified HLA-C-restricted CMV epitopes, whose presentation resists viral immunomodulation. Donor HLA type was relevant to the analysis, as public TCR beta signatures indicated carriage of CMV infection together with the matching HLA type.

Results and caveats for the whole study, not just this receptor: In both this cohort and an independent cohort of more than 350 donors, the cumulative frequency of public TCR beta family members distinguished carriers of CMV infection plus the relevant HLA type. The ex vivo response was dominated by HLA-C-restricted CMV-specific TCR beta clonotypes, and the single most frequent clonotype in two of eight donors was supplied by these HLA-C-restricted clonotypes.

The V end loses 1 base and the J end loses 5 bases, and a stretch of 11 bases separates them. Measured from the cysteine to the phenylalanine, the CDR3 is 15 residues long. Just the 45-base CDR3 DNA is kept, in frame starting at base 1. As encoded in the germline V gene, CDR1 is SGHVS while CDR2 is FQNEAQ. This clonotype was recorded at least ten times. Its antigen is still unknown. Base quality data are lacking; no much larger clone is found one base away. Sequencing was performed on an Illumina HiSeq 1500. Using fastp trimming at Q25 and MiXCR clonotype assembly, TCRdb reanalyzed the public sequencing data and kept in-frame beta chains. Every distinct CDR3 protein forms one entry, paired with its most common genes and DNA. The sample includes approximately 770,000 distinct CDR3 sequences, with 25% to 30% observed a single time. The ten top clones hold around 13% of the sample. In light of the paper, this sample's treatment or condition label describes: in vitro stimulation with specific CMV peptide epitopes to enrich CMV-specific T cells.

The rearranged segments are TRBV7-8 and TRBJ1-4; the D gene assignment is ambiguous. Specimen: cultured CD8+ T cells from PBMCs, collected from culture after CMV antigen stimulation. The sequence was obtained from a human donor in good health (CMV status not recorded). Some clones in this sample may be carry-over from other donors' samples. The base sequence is TGTGCCAGCAGCTTAGAGGACGGCAAGAATGAAAAACTGTTTTTT. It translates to CASSLEDGKNEKLFF.